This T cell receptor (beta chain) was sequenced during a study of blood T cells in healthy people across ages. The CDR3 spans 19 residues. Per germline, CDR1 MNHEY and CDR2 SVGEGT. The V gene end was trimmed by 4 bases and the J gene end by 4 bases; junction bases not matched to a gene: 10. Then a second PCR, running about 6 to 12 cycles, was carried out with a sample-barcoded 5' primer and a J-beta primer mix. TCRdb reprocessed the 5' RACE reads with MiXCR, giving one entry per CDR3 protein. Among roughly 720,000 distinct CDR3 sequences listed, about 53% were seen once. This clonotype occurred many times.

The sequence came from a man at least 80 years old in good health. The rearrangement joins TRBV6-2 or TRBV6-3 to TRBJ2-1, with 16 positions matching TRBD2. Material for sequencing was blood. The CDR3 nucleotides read TGTGCCAGCAGTTCGAAACCCGGGACTAGCGGGAGGGTTTACAATGAGCAGTTCTTC. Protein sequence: CASSSKPGTSGRVYNEQFF.